These 5 T cell receptor beta chains were sequenced from one sample in a study of T cell responses to AZD1222 COVID-19 vaccine. Sequenced by immunoSEQ multiplex PCR; TCRdb stores in-frame clones only, minus some. The table includes 140,000 or so clones, about 91% detected once. The sequencing used peripheral blood, collected on day 0 of AZD1222 vaccination. The receptors were sampled from an adult in good health.

This rearrangement joins TRBV29-1 to TRBJ2-1; perhaps TRBD1 as D (5 bases). V lost 4 bases and J 9 bases, leaving 16 bases between the germline ends. Germline V gene sequence: CDR1 SQVTM, CDR2 ANQGSEA. The CDR3 is 13 residues long. In DNA, the CDR3 is TGCAGCGTTGGCCCCCAGGGTATGGGTGAGCAGTTCTTC. It encodes CSVGPQGMGEQFF.

This sequence joins TRBV25-1 and TRBJ2-7; the D gene could be TRBD1 or TRBD2 (5 bases each). CDR1 MGHDK and CDR2 SYGVNS come from the germline V gene. Trimming removed 3 bases at V and 2 bases at J, with 20 bases between. The CDR3 is made up of 17 amino acids. The CDR3 DNA follows: TGTGCCAGCAGTGACAGTGGGGGACGGCGGTCACCCTACGAGCAGTACTTC. Translation gives CASSDSGGRRSPYEQYF.

This clone is a singleton in its sample. CDR3 DNA: TGTGCCAGCAGCTGGACAGGGGGCGCACGCACAGATACGCAGTATTTT. Residues: CASSWTGGARTDTQYF. The V and J genes are TRBV7-2 and TRBJ2-3; 11 bases map to TRBD1. J gave up 1 base and V 4 bases, and 4 bases lay outside the gene matches. The germline gives CDR1 SGHTA, CDR2 FQGNSA. The length of the CDR3 is 16 residues.

The CDR3 protein is CASSVTGDTQYF. The CDR3 coding sequence is TGTGCCAGCAGCGTAACGGGAGATACGCAGTATTTT. V usage is TRBV9 and J usage is TRBJ2-3, with D uncertain. V was pared by 1 base and J by 5 bases, with 5 bases between. This CDR3 contains 12 residues. The germline CDR1 and CDR2 sequences are SGDLS and YYNGEE.

CDR3 loop: CASPLAGINEQFF. The CDR3 DNA follows: TGTGCCAGCCCTCTAGCGGGAATAAATGAGCAGTTCTTC. The rearrangement joins TRBV11-2 to TRBJ2-1; TRBD2 agrees at 9 bases. This CDR3 has 13 amino acids. After removal of 8 bases from V and 7 bases from J, the junction contained 6 bases not matched to a gene. Per the germline V gene, CDR1 is SGHAT and CDR2 is FQNNGV.